This entry lists 3 T cell receptor beta chains sequenced from one sample in a study of blood T cell repertoires in COVID-19. Measured with immunoSEQ multiplex PCR; TCRdb has only the in-frame clones, and not every one. In the table there are roughly 87,000 clones, approximately 86% of which are singletons. The sample was peripheral blood. These receptors all come from a man aged 35 to 55 with acute or convalescent COVID-19.

The CDR3 DNA sequence: TGTGCCACCAGCGTAGACATTAATAGCAATCAGCCCCAGCATTTT. It codes for CATSVDINSNQPQHF. The genes are TRBV15 and TRBJ1-5; no reliable D call. V shed 5 bases and J shed 0 bases, with 11 bases lying between them. Germline V gene data show CDR1 as LNHNV and CDR2 as YYDKDF (reference sequence). There are 15 residues in the CDR3.

This sequence joins TRBV30 and TRBJ2-1; 12 positions agree with TRBD2. The CDR3 loop spans 13 amino acids. Per the germline V gene, CDR1 is GTSNPN and CDR2 is SVGIG (reference sequence). V gave up 7 bases and J gave up 8 bases; unmatched junction bases: 6. The CDR3 sequence: CASLAGGLDEQFF. The CDR3 coding sequence is TGTGCCTCCCTAGCGGGGGGGTTGGATGAGCAGTTCTTC.

The chain links TRBV2 to TRBJ1-1; D might be TRBD1 (5 bases). This CDR3 is 14 amino acids long. Looked up from germline, CDR1 is SNHLY and CDR2 is FYNNEI. Trimming shortened V by 6 bases and J by 6 bases, and 17 bases separated the two germline ends. Written as DNA, the CDR3 is TGTGCCAGCAGGGTTTGGGGGGAATCCTCTGAAGCTTTCTTT. Protein sequence: CASRVWGESSEAFF.